Listed below are T cell receptor beta chains from one sample, sequenced in a study of blood T cell repertoires in COVID-19. The data were produced by immunoSEQ multiplex PCR, yet TCRdb's version contains in-frame clones alone and is incomplete. This repertoire shows tens of thousands of clones, under 70% found once; its top ten account for about 8.1%. The sample taken for sequencing was peripheral blood. The receptors were sampled from a woman aged 70 to 79 with acute or convalescent COVID-19. The CDR3 runs from the conserved cysteine through the conserved F or W. D genes are given only for firm matches. Expanded clones get a size class; other rows say once, few or many, or leave the size out.

>NA|NA|TRBJ1-1|TRBV6-5
TGTGCCAGCAGTTACGACAGCAACACTGAAGCTTTCTTT
CASSYDSNTEAFF
>NA|once|TRBJ2-1|TRBV10-3
TGTGCCATCAGTGAGTCCGGGGGACAGCGATACAATGAGCAGTTCTTC
CAISESGGQRYNEQFF
>TRBD1|NA|TRBJ1-1|TRBV6-5
TGTGCCAGCAGCCGACAGGGGGGCGACACTGAAGCTTTCTTT
CASSRQGGDTEAFF
>NA|NA|TRBJ1-5|TRBV28
TGTGCCAGCAGTTTAAGCAGGACTGTGACGGGCAATCAGCCCCAGCATTTT
CASSLSRTVTGNQPQHF
>TRBD1|NA|TRBJ1-1|TRBV3-1/TRBV3-2
TGTGCCAGCAGCCAAGACACAGGGGTCACTGAAGCTTTCTTT
CASSQDTGVTEAFF
>TRBD1|many|TRBJ1-2|TRBV7-9
TGTGCCAGCAGCTTAAGGACAGGAAACTATGGCTACACCTTC
CASSLRTGNYGYTF
>NA|NA|TRBJ2-7|TRBV7-7
TGTGCTAGCAGCATAGGTCCCTCTCTCGAGCAGTACTTC
CASSIGPSLEQYF
>TRBD1|medium-sized|TRBJ1-2|TRBV5-1
TGCGCCAGCAGCTTCACAGGGGACTATGGCTACACCTTC
CASSFTGDYGYTF
>TRBD1|NA|TRBJ2-5|TRBV5-6
TGTGCCAGCACCCTAGGCCCGGGACAGGGGTCCCAAGAGACCCAGTACTTC
CASTLGPGQGSQETQYF
>NA|NA|TRBJ1-3|TRBV5-1
TGCGCCAGCAGCTTGGGCGGGGGCGGCGATGACACCATATATTTT
CASSLGGGGDDTIYF
>TRBD1|few|TRBJ1-2|TRBV5-6
TGTGCCAGCAGTTACGGGACAGGGGCCTATGGCTACACCTTC
CASSYGTGAYGYTF
>NA|NA|TRBJ1-2|TRBV3-1/TRBV3-2
TGTGCCAGCAGCCTCGCGGCAGAGGCCTATGGCTACACCTTC
CASSLAAEAYGYTF
>TRBD1|NA|TRBJ1-1|TRBV4-3
TGCGCCAGCAGCACTAACAGGGGTACTGAAGCTTTCTTT
CASSTNRGTEAFF
>TRBD2|NA|TRBJ2-7|TRBV7-8
TGTGCCAGCAGCTTAGCGGGAGGGACCTACGAGCAGTACTTC
CASSLAGGTYEQYF
>NA|NA|TRBJ1-5|TRBV12-3/TRBV12-4
TGTGCCAGCAGTTTCGGGAGGAATCAGCCCCAGCATTTT
CASSFGRNQPQHF
>NA|NA|TRBJ2-5|TRBV6-1
TGTGCCAGCAGTGATGACAGATTTCAAGAGACCCAGTACTTC
CASSDDRFQETQYF
>TRBD1|NA|TRBJ2-3|TRBV6-1
TGTGCCAGCAGTGAAGTAGGGGGCACTACGCAGTATTTT
CASSEVGGTTQYF
>TRBD2|NA|TRBJ2-4|TRBV4-1
TGCGCCAGCAGCCCCCGGACGGGGGGTGAAAACATTCAGTACTTC
CASSPRTGGENIQYF
>TRBD2|many|TRBJ2-7|TRBV7-2
TGTGCCAGCAGCCCCTCACTAGCGTTCTACGAGCAGTACTTC
CASSPSLAFYEQYF
>TRBD1|once|TRBJ1-2|TRBV13
TGTGCCAGCAGCTTAGGGACAGGGGTTACTAACTATGGCTACACCTTC
CASSLGTGVTNYGYTF
>TRBD1|once|TRBJ1-5|TRBV27
TGTGCCAGCAGTATTCCGGGACAGGGCAGAAATCAGCCCCAGCATTTT
CASSIPGQGRNQPQHF
>NA|NA|TRBJ2-3|TRBV5-5
TGTGCCAGCAGCTTGGGACTTGCAAATCGGTACACAGATACGCAGTATTTT
CASSLGLANRYTDTQYF
>NA|once|TRBJ2-2|TRBV28
TGTGCCAGCAGTTTGGGAGGTCCTGGGGCGGAGCTGTTTTTT
CASSLGGPGAELFF
>NA|NA|TRBJ1-2|TRBV20-1
TGCAGTGCTAGTGAGGACCAGGTCGGGAGATATGGCTACACCTTC
CSASEDQVGRYGYTF
>NA|NA|TRBJ1-2|TRBV19
TGTGCCAGTAGTCCACACGACAGGAATGGCTACACCTTC
CASSPHDRNGYTF
>TRBD2|NA|TRBJ2-5|TRBV20-1
TGCAGTGCGAGTAGCGGGGGGGCCGCCCAAGAGACCCAGTACTTC
CSASSGGAAQETQYF
>NA|NA|TRBJ1-2|TRBV2
TGTGCCAGCAGTGAGCAGGGACAAAACTATGGCTACACCTTC
CASSEQGQNYGYTF
>TRBD1|once|TRBJ1-2|TRBV23-1
TGCGCCAGCAGTCTCCCCGTGGGGACAGGGAGGCGCGAAAACTATGGCTACACCTTC
CASSLPVGTGRRENYGYTF
>NA|NA|TRBJ2-7|TRBV28
TGTGCCAGCAGTTTGGGACTCCACTCCTACGAGCAGTACTTC
CASSLGLHSYEQYF
>TRBD1|NA|TRBJ2-3|TRBV10-3
TGTGCCATCAGGACTGGACAGGGCGGAGATACGCAGTATTTT
CAIRTGQGGDTQYF
>NA|NA|TRBJ1-1|TRBV28
TGTGCCAGCAGTTTTTATGGGGCTAACACTGAAGCTTTCTTT
CASSFYGANTEAFF
>NA|NA|TRBJ1-5|TRBV28
TGTGCCAGCGGGCGAAATAGCAATCAGCCCCAGCATTTT
CASGRNSNQPQHF
>NA|NA|TRBJ2-1|TRBV14
TGTGCCAGCAGCCAAGATGGGGGGTGGCGGCAGTTCTTC
CASSQDGGWRQFF
>NA|NA|TRBJ1-2|TRBV28
TGTGCCAGCAGTTTTATAGCTAACTATGGCTACACCTTC
CASSFIANYGYTF
>NA|few|TRBJ1-5|TRBV7-6
TGTGCCAGCAGCCGCCGCACAGGGAAACGAGCCACTAGGAATCAGCCCCAGCATTTT
CASSRRTGKRATRNQPQHF
>TRBD1|once|TRBJ1-4|TRBV6-5
TGTGCCAGCAGTTTCCAGGGACAGGGGGCAGGGGAAAAACTGTTTTTT
CASSFQGQGAGEKLFF
>NA|NA|TRBJ1-3|TRBV13
TGTGCCAGCAGCTTATCTCAGGGCGGAAACACCATATATTTT
CASSLSQGGNTIYF
>TRBD1|NA|TRBJ1-2|TRBV2
TGTGCCAGCACTCCCAGGGGGCTACATGGCTACACCTTC
CASTPRGLHGYTF
>NA|few|TRBJ1-1|TRBV19
TGTGCCAGTAAATCCTACGGGGACACTGAAGCTTTCTTT
CASKSYGDTEAFF
>NA|NA|TRBJ1-5|TRBV27
TGTCCCCAAGAGGGCTATAGCAATCAGCCCCAGCATTTT
CPQEGYSNQPQHF
>NA|few|TRBJ1-2|TRBV27
TGTGCCAGCAGGATTGGCCCCGCGGGTGAGGGCTACACCTTC
CASRIGPAGEGYTF
>NA|hyperexpanded|TRBJ2-6|TRBV5-1
TGCGCCAGCAGCTTGGAGGGCAGGGGTTCTGGGGCCAACGTCCTGACTTTC
CASSLEGRGSGANVLTF
>TRBD1|many|TRBJ1-1|TRBV2
TGTGCCAGCAGTCGGGACAGGGGGCTTACTGAAGCTTTCTTT
CASSRDRGLTEAFF
>NA|NA|TRBJ1-2|TRBV24-1
TGTGCCACCAGTGATACCGGGAGTTTATTTAGCGGCTACACCTTC
CATSDTGSLFSGYTF
>TRBD2|few|TRBJ2-1|TRBV5-1
TGCGCCAGCAGCGCCGGGACTAGCATCAATGAGCAGTTCTTC
CASSAGTSINEQFF
>TRBD2|NA|TRBJ2-1|TRBV28
TGTGCCAGCAGTTTAATAAGCGGGAGCTCCTACAATGAGCAGTTCTTC
CASSLISGSSYNEQFF
>NA|NA|TRBJ1-1|TRBV19
TGTGCCAGTAAAGGGCAGGGCACTGAAGCTTTCTTT
CASKGQGTEAFF
>NA|NA|TRBJ1-5|TRBV7-9
TGTGCCAGCAGCTTATCTGAGGGGGCCCAGCATTTT
CASSLSEGAQHF
>TRBD1|NA|TRBJ2-5|TRBV28
TGTGCCAGCAGTATAGGGACAGGACTTATTCAAGAGACCCAGTACTTC
CASSIGTGLIQETQYF
>NA|NA|TRBJ2-7|TRBV30
TGTGCCTGGAGTGGCGGGATCGAGCAGTACTTC
CAWSGGIEQYF
>TRBD1|once|TRBJ1-2|TRBV6-5
TGTGCCAGCAAGAGAGGACAGGGGGCTTGGACTGGCTACACCTTC
CASKRGQGAWTGYTF
>NA|NA|TRBJ2-7|TRBV11-3
TGTGCCAGCAGCCCAGGGGTGAACTCCTACGAGCAGTACTTC
CASSPGVNSYEQYF
>NA|NA|TRBJ2-2|TRBV10-3
TGTGCCGTCAGCAGGGGACCCCGCAACACCGGGGAGCTGTTTTTT
CAVSRGPRNTGELFF
>TRBD1|NA|TRBJ2-7|TRBV7-2
TGTGCCAGCAGCCCCGAACAGGGGATCTCCTACGAGCAGTACTTC
CASSPEQGISYEQYF
>NA|NA|TRBJ1-6|TRBV4-1
TGCGCCAGCAGCCAAGAGAGAGCAGGCTCACCCCTCCACTTT
CASSQERAGSPLHF
>NA|NA|TRBJ1-1|TRBV28
TGTGCCAGCAGTAAGGGCCGGGGGTACACTGAAGCTTTCTTT
CASSKGRGYTEAFF
>NA|NA|TRBJ2-5|TRBV5-1
TGCGCCAGCAGCCCCGGGAGCAGGGAGACCCAGTACTTC
CASSPGSRETQYF